The 24 T cell receptor beta chains below come from one sample, sequenced in a study of shared clonotypes between healthy human individuals (dated by TCRdb to the early 2020s). The method behind the library was the immunoSEQ multiplex PCR assay. Here the immuneACCESS table is served through TCRdb, limited to in-frame sequences with V and J called. Missing clones are a known gap in these copies; in checked studies unresolved V genes cover under half, and the rest lacks a known reason. The sample table lists 2 million to 2.5 million clones, about 94% of them with a count of one. The biggest ten clones account for about 1.1% of the sample. CD8 naive samples were CD45RO-negative cells positively selected for CCR7, giving a CD45RA+CCR7+ population that excluded TemRA cells. The sample taken for sequencing was naive CD8+ T cells sorted from blood. The meaning of the sample's cell subset or site label: CD45RA+CCR7+. These receptors were taken from a man between 18 and 29 years old in good health.

This chain joins TRBV19 and TRBJ1-6; D not certain. Per germline, CDR1 LNHDA and CDR2 SQIVND (reference sequence). CDR3 length equals 14 residues. The V end was cut by 8 bases, the J end by 5 bases, with 13 bases between. The CDR3 sequence is CASREYRDNSPLHF. In nucleotides, the CDR3 is TGTGCCAGTCGGGAGTATAGGGATAATTCACCCCTCCACTTT.

This clone was seen only a few times. In the same sample, other DNA sequences code for this CDR3. J is TRBJ2-7 and V is TRBV2, with D possibly TRBD1 on 5 matching bases. The length of the CDR3 is 12 residues. The germline V gene has CDR1 SNHLY and CDR2 FYNNEI. Trimming removed 2 bases at V and 3 bases at J, with 5 bases between. The CDR3 loop is CASSERGYEQYF. The CDR3 DNA is TGTGCCAGCAGTGAAAGGGGCTACGAGCAGTACTTC.

The chain carries TRBV15 and TRBJ1-2; no clear D. The CDR3 extends over 15 amino acids. CDR1 is LNHNV, CDR2 YYDKDF, per germline (reference sequence). V lost 1 base to trimming and J lost 6 bases, with 15 bases between them. The DNA for the CDR3 is TGTGCCACCAGCAGAGGGTGGAATGGTGGAGATGGCTACACCTTC. Its protein product is CATSRGWNGGDGYTF.

The chain joins TRBV6-6 to TRBJ2-7; TRBD2 matches 7 bases. The CDR3 spans 13 residues. The germline V gene encodes CDR1 MNHNY and CDR2 SVGAGI (reference sequence). V gave up 4 bases and J gave up 6 bases; unmatched junction bases: 6. CDR3 DNA sequence: TGTGCCAGCAGTTTCTCCATAGCGGGCGAGCAGTACTTC. This gives the protein CASSFSIAGEQYF.

CDR3 protein: CASSLVYGNTEAFF. The CDR3 DNA reads as TGTGCCAGCAGCTTGGTCTACGGAAACACTGAAGCTTTCTTT. J is TRBJ1-1 and V is TRBV5-6, with unresolved D. The CDR3 length is 14 residues. With 0 bases removed from V and 2 bases from J, the gap between germline ends came to 8 bases. Germline CDR1 SGHDT, CDR2 YYEEEE.

A note on this clone: This CDR3 is also generated by other DNA sequences in the sample. The J gene is TRBJ2-7, the V gene TRBV2, with D perhaps matching TRBD1 (6 bases). This CDR3 contains 13 residues. Germline CDR1 SNHLY, CDR2 FYNNEI. Trimming left V 6 bases short and J 0 bases short, with 9 bases between. This CDR3 reads CASSDRYSYEQYF. CDR3 DNA: TGTGCCAGCAGCGACAGGTACTCCTACGAGCAGTACTTC.

J is TRBJ2-3 and V is TRBV4-1; weak D call: TRBD2 (6 bases). Germline CDR1 MGHRA, CDR2 YSYEKL. V gave up 2 bases and J gave up 6 bases, with 12 bases separating them. This CDR3 has 14 amino acids. The DNA for the CDR3 is TGCGCCAGCAGCCAACTTCGGGAGTGGGATACGCAGTATTTT. This gives the protein CASSQLREWDTQYF.

Notes on this clone: Other DNA sequences of this sample code for an identical CDR3. J is TRBJ1-3 and V is TRBV30; D remains unclear. This CDR3 is 14 amino acids long. Between the trimmed V and J ends, which lost 0 bases and 3 bases, there was a span of 9 bases. CDR1 is GTSNPN, CDR2 SVGIG, per germline (reference sequence). The CDR3 protein is CAWSVGGFGNTIYF. The CDR3 DNA reads as TGTGCCTGGAGTGTTGGCGGATTTGGAAACACCATATATTTT. The whole variable domain, remainder taken from reference TRBV30 and TRBJ1-3, is SQTIHQWPATLVQPVGSPLSLECTVEGTSNPNLYWYRQAAGRGLQLLFYSVGIGQISSEVPQNLSASRPQDRQFILSSKKLLLSDSGFYLCAWSVGGFGNTIYFGEGSWLTVV.

The chain recombines TRBV4-1 with TRBJ2-7; D possibly corresponds to TRBD1 (6 bases). Germline V gene data show CDR1 as MGHRA and CDR2 as YSYEKL. This CDR3 is built from 15 residues. V was cut by 6 bases and J by 2 bases, with 17 bases left in between. The CDR3 sequence is CASSHQTGGAYEQYF. CDR3 DNA sequence: TGCGCCAGCAGTCATCAGACAGGAGGTGCCTACGAGCAGTACTTC.

Comments on this clone: Other nucleotide sequences from this sample produce the same CDR3. The chain couples TRBV19 to TRBJ1-1, with D unclear. The V end was cut by 5 bases, the J end by 1 base, with 8 bases between. Germline CDR1 and CDR2: LNHDA and SQIVND (reference sequence). The CDR3 sequence is 13 residues long. The CDR3 nucleotides are TGTGCCAGTAGTTTAGGAGGGAACACTGAAGCTTTCTTT. Amino acid sequence: CASSLGGNTEAFF. Complete variable domain (other parts from reference TRBV19 and TRBJ1-1): DGGITQSPKYLFRKEGQNVTLSCEQNLNHDAMYWYRQDPGQGLRLIYYSQIVNDFQKGDIAEGYSVSREKKESFPLTVTSAQKNPTAFYLCASSLGGNTEAFFGQGTRLTVV.

The chain links TRBV7-9 to TRBJ2-1; D is perhaps TRBD1 (6 bases). The V and J ends lost 7 bases and 0 bases respectively, with 10 bases between them. The CDR3 is 14 residues long. Germline-derived CDR1 and CDR2 are SEHNR and FQNEAQ (reference sequence). The CDR3 is CASTTDSSYNEQFF. The CDR3 coding sequence is TGTGCCAGCACCACGGACAGCTCCTACAATGAGCAGTTCTTC. Variable domain in full (rest from reference TRBV7-9 and TRBJ2-1): DTGVSQNPRHKITKRGQNVTFRCDPISEHNRLYWYRQTLGQGPEFLTYFQNEAQLEKSRLLSDRFSAERPKGSFSTLEIQRTEQGDSAMYLCASTTDSSYNEQFFGPGTRLTVL.

This clone was counted only a few times. This chain links TRBV25-1 with TRBJ2-2; TRBD2 matches at 9 bases. V was pared by 8 bases and J by 4 bases, with 11 bases of the junction left unmatched. CDR1 is MGHDK, CDR2 SYGVNS, per germline. The CDR3 has 16 amino acids. Here the CDR3 DNA reads TGTGCCAGCTTCCCATCAGCGGGGGGCGGCACCGGGGAGCTGTTTTTT. It is translated as CASFPSAGGGTGELFF.

V and J are TRBV2 and TRBJ2-7, with D perhaps given as TRBD1 or TRBD2 (5 bases each). Germline V gives CDR1 SNHLY, CDR2 FYNNEI. The CDR3 is 15 amino acids. Trimming shortened V by 6 bases and J by 6 bases, and 21 bases separated the two germline ends. The CDR3 spells CASSFSGTPTREQYF. CDR3 bases: TGTGCCAGCAGCTTCTCCGGGACCCCGACACGCGAGCAGTACTTC.

The chain combines TRBV19 with TRBJ2-7, with no clear D. With 3 bases removed from V and 4 bases from J, the gap between germline ends came to 7 bases. This CDR3 region has 12 residues. Germline-derived CDR1 and CDR2 are LNHDA and SQIVND (reference sequence). CDR3 sequence (DNA): TGTGCCAGTAGTATGGACGAGTACGAGCAGTACTTC. It codes for CASSMDEYEQYF.

The chain employs TRBV12-1 and TRBJ2-2; TRBD1, as called in the table, went unchecked against the DNA. TRBV12-1 is an annotated pseudogene. The CDR3 is 17 residues long. As DNA, the CDR3 is TGTGCCAGCAGCTGTCTAAGGACAGGGGTTGTCACCGGGGAGCTGTTTTTT. It codes for CASSCLRTGVVTGELFF.

The rearrangement links TRBV28 to TRBJ2-3; D gene uncertain. Germline-derived CDR1 and CDR2 are MDHEN and SYDVKM. V gave up 5 bases and J gave up 5 bases, with 11 bases separating them. The CDR3 contains 13 residues. The CDR3 coding sequence is TGTGCCAGCAGTCCCACCCCGGGAGATACGCAGTATTTT. Translating it yields CASSPTPGDTQYF.

This rearrangement joins TRBV30 to TRBJ2-5, with D maybe TRBD2 (6 bases). The CDR3 is 14 amino acids. Germline V lookup: CDR1 GTSNPN, CDR2 SVGIG (reference sequence). Deletions cut 4 bases from V and 5 bases from J, with 17 bases between. CDR3 amino acids: CAWNRDFSQETQYF. CDR3 DNA sequence: TGTGCCTGGAATAGGGACTTCTCCCAGGAGACCCAGTACTTC.

J is TRBJ2-7 and V is TRBV5-4, with a weak D call TRBD2 (5 bases). V shed 0 bases and J shed 0 bases, with 10 bases lying between them. Germline CDR1 SGHNT, CDR2 YYREEE (reference sequence). The CDR3 has 15 amino acids. Written as DNA, the CDR3 is TGTGCCAGCAGCTTGGAACGGGATAGCTCCTACGAGCAGTACTTC. Translation: CASSLERDSSYEQYF.

In this sample, this clone turned up once. This chain connects TRBV29-1 to TRBJ2-7; TRBD1 matches 9 bases. The junction had 6 bases not matched to a gene; V was cut back by 6 bases and J by 3 bases. CDR1 is SQVTM, CDR2 ANQGSEA, per germline. The CDR3 spans 13 residues. The CDR3 loop reads CSVRDRDGYEQYF. CDR3 DNA: TGCAGCGTCCGGGACAGGGACGGCTACGAGCAGTACTTC.

The chain couples TRBV25-1 to TRBJ2-1; D is possibly TRBD2 (6 bases). Germline CDR1 and CDR2: MGHDK and SYGVNS. The CDR3 is 13 residues long. V lost 6 bases to trimming and J lost 7 bases, with 13 bases between them. The CDR3 is CASSPGLPNEQFF. The CDR3 DNA is TGTGCCAGCAGCCCGGGACTTCCTAATGAGCAGTTCTTC.

The chain uses TRBV30 and TRBJ1-5, with D possibly being TRBD1 (5 bases). With 1 base removed from V and 2 bases from J, the gap between germline ends came to 15 bases. The CDR3 sequence is 16 residues long. Germline V lookup: CDR1 GTSNPN, CDR2 SVGIG (reference sequence). The CDR3 DNA is TGTGCCTGGAGTGGAGAGGGGATGTGGCGCAATCAGCCCCAGCATTTT. It encodes CAWSGEGMWRNQPQHF.

V is TRBV4-1 and J is TRBJ2-7; the D gene is possibly TRBD2 (5 bases). Germline CDR1 MGHRA, CDR2 YSYEKL. V was pared by 0 bases and J by 2 bases, with 8 bases between. The CDR3 covers 14 residues. CDR3 nucleotides: TGCGCCAGCAGCCAAGAACCTAGCACCTACGAGCAGTACTTC. This translates into CASSQEPSTYEQYF.

This clone has only one observation. The sample has other DNA sequences that encode this CDR3 too. The J gene is TRBJ1-1, the V gene TRBV6-5, with 10 bases matching TRBD1. J was trimmed by 2 bases and V by 6 bases; bases with no gene match: 3. The CDR3 runs 14 residues. CDR1 MNHEY and CDR2 SVGAGI come from the germline V gene. The CDR3 coding sequence is TGTGCCAGCAGCCGGACAGGGGGAAACACTGAAGCTTTCTTT. Translating gives CASSRTGGNTEAFF.

This chain joins TRBV2 and TRBJ2-5; D call uncertain. This CDR3 is 14 amino acids long. V was clipped by 3 bases and J by 1 base, with 9 bases between them. CDR1 and CDR2 (germline): SNHLY, FYNNEI. The CDR3 sequence: CASSETSAQETQYF. In DNA form, the CDR3 reads TGTGCCAGCAGTGAGACGTCAGCCCAAGAGACCCAGTACTTC.